This T cell receptor (beta chain) was sequenced for a study of blood T cell repertoires in COVID-19. Whole-study context: T cells, B-cell-depleted T cells, or PBMCs provided the cDNA or gDNA that served as material.

In its sample, this clone was seen a few times. TCRdb's copy holds only in-frame clones and misses some; the assay was immunoSEQ multiplex PCR. This table holds about 150,000 clones, approximately 82% found once. Source material: peripheral blood. The TCR sequence derives from a human donor with acute or convalescent COVID-19. The donor label of this sample is uncertain.

CDR3 region: CASSQDPGSYQPQHF. The CDR3 nucleotides are TGTGCCAGCAGCCAAGACCCAGGGTCGTATCAGCCCCAGCATTTT. The chain recombines TRBV4-2 with TRBJ1-5, with D perhaps matching TRBD1 (5 bases). Looked up from germline, CDR1 is LGHNA and CDR2 is YNFKEQ. The ends were cut back, 0 bases at V and 5 bases at J, with 11 bases in the middle. CDR3 size: 15 residues.